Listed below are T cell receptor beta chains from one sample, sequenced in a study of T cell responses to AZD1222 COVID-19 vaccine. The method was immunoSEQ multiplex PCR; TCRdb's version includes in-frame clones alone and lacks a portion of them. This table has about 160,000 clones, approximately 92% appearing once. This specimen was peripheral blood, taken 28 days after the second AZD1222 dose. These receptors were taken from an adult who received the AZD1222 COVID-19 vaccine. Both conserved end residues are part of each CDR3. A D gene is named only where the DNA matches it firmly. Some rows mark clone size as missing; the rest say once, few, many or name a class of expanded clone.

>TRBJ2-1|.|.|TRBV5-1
CASSWDVSYNEQFF
TGCGCCAGCAGCTGGGACGTCTCCTACAATGAGCAGTTCTTC
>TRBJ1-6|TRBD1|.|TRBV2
CASRGTGGSPLHF
TGTGCCAGCAGGGGGACAGGGGGTTCACCCCTCCACTTT
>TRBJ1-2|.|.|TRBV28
CASSLNRHANYGYTF
TGTGCCAGCAGTTTAAACAGGCACGCTAACTATGGCTACACCTTC
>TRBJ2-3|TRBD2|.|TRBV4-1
CASSPRVAGLGADTQYF
TGCGCCAGCAGCCCCCGGGTAGCGGGATTAGGGGCAGATACGCAGTATTTT
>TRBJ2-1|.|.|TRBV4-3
CASSQEASTRRFF
TGCGCCAGCAGCCAAGAGGCTTCGACACGGCGGTTCTTC
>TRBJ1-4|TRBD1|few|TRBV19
CASNSGTGNNEKLFF
TGTGCCAGCAATTCCGGGACAGGAAACAATGAAAAACTGTTTTTT
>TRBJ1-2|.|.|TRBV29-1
CSVEGSSGGYTF
TGCAGCGTTGAGGGGTCCTCCGGGGGCTACACCTTC
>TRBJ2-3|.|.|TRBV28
CASRGNTDTQYF
TGTGCCAGCAGGGGCAACACAGATACGCAGTATTTT
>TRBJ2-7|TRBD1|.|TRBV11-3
CASSLGGPGQVSYEQYF
TGTGCCAGCAGCTTAGGGGGGCCGGGACAGGTTAGCTACGAGCAGTACTTC
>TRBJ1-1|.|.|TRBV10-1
CASSPRTDSNTEAFF
TGCGCCAGCAGTCCCCGGACAGACTCGAACACTGAAGCTTTCTTT
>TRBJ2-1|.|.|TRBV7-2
CASSLATGLEQFF
TGTGCCAGCAGCTTAGCAACGGGCTTGGAGCAGTTCTTC
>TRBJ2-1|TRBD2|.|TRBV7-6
CASSREPPLAGGRSEQFF
TGTGCCAGCAGCCGAGAACCCCCACTTGCGGGGGGCCGAAGTGAGCAGTTCTTC
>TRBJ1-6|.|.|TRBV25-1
CASSPPGTVNSPLHF
TGTGCCAGCAGCCCTCCGGGAACAGTGAATTCACCCCTCCACTTT
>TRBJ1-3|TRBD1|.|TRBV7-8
CASSLPPRQGPGNTIYF
TGTGCCAGCAGCTTACCGCCCCGACAGGGTCCCGGAAACACCATATATTTT
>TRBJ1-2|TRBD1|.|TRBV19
CASRDGQGGYGYTF
TGTGCCAGTAGAGACGGACAGGGAGGCTATGGCTACACCTTC
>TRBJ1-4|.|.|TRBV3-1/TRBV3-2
CASSQDLRGVGEKLFF
TGTGCCAGCAGCCAAGATCTAAGAGGGGTGGGTGAAAAACTGTTTTTT
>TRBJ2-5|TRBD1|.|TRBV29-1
CSVERGPGQGIETQYF
TGCAGCGTTGAAAGGGGGCCGGGACAGGGGATCGAGACCCAGTACTTC
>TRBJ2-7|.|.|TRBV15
CATSRVRWGSTSPEQYF
TGTGCCACCAGCAGAGTCCGGTGGGGGAGTACCTCCCCCGAGCAGTACTTC
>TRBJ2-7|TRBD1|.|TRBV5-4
CASSRSQGDLTYEQYF
TGTGCCAGCAGCCGGAGCCAGGGGGACCTAACCTACGAGCAGTACTTC
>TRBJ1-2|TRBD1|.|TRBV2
CASSGTGFGGYTF
TGTGCCAGCAGCGGGACAGGGTTTGGCGGCTACACCTTC
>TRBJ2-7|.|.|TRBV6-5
CASTFSYEQYF
TGTGCCAGCACGTTCTCCTACGAGCAGTACTTC
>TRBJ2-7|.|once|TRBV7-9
CASSLAGPYEQYF
TGTGCCAGCAGCTTAGCCGGCCCTTACGAGCAGTACTTC
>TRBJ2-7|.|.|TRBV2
CASTLSRGSSYEQYF
TGTGCCAGCACCCTGTCAAGGGGGAGCTCCTACGAGCAGTACTTC
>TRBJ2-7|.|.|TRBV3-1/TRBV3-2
CASSPTHGSYEQYF
TGTGCCAGCAGCCCCACTCACGGAAGCTACGAGCAGTACTTC
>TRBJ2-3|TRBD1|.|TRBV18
CASSHWTGRPDTQYF
TGTGCCAGCTCACACTGGACAGGGAGACCAGATACGCAGTATTTT
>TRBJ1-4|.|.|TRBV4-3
CASSQERAGPALNEKLFF
TGCGCCAGCAGCCAAGAGCGGGCGGGACCAGCTCTTAATGAAAAACTGTTTTTT
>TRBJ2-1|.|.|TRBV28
CASAGAGSYNEQFF
TGTGCCAGCGCCGGGGCAGGCTCCTACAATGAGCAGTTCTTC
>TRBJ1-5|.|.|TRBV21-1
CASSLRDSGRVSNQPQHF
TGTGCCAGCAGCCTACGGGACAGCGGGCGTGTGAGCAATCAGCCCCAGCATTTT
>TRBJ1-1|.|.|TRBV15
CATSRVAEGAFF
TGTGCCACCAGCAGAGTGGCAGAGGGGGCTTTCTTT
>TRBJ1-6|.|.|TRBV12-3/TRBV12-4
CASSLNSPLHF
TGTGCCAGCAGTCTTAATTCACCCCTCCACTTT
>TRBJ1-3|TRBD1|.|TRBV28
CASSSGQSGSGNTIYF
TGTGCCAGCAGTTCGGGACAGAGCGGCTCTGGAAACACCATATATTTT
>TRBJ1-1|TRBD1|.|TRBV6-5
CASTRGQGGLSEAFF
TGTGCCAGCACTCGGGGACAGGGGGGATTAAGTGAAGCTTTCTTT
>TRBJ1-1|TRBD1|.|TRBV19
CASTQQGGNTEAFF
TGTGCCAGTACCCAACAGGGGGGGAACACTGAAGCTTTCTTT
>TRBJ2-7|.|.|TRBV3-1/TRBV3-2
CASSIGTGHYEQYF
TGTGCCAGCAGCATAGGGACTGGACACTACGAGCAGTACTTC
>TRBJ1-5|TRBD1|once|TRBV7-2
CASSSTGVFQPQHF
TGTGCCAGCAGCTCGACAGGGGTGTTTCAGCCCCAGCATTTT
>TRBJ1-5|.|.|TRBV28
CASLTGNQPQHF
TGTGCCAGCTTAACAGGGAATCAGCCCCAGCATTTT
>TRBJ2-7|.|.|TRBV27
CASSLGPRGTGEQYF
TGTGCCAGCAGTTTGGGGCCTAGAGGAACGGGGGAGCAGTACTTC
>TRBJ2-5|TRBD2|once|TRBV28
CASSLLAGQETQYF
TGTGCCAGCAGTTTACTAGCGGGACAAGAGACCCAGTACTTC
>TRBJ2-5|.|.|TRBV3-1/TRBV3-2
CASSQGYQETQYF
TGTGCCAGCAGCCAGGGTTACCAAGAGACCCAGTACTTC
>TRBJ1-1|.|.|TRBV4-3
CASSQVYRRNTEAFF
TGCGCCAGCAGCCAAGTTTACAGAAGGAACACTGAAGCTTTCTTT